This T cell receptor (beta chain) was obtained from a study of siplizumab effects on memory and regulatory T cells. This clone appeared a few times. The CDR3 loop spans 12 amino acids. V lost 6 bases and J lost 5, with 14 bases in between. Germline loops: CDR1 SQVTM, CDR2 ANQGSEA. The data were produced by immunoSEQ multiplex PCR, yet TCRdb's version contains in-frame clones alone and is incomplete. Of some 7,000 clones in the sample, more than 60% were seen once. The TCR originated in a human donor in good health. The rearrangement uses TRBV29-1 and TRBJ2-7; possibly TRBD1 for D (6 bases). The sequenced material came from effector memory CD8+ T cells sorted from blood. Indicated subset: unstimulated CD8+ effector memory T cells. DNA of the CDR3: TGCAGCGTCCAGGGGTCCAACCACGAGCAGTACTTC. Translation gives CSVQGSNHEQYF.